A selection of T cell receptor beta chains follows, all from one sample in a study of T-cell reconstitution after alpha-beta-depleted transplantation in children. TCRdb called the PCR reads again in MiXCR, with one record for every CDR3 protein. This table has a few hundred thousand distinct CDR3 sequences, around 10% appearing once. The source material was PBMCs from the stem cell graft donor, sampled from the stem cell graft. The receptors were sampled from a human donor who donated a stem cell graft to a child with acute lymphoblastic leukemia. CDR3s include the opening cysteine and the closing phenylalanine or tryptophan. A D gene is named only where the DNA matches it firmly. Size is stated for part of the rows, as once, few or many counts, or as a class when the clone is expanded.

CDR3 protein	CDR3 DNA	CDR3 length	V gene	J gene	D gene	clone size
CASSSGGRSSYEQYF	TGTGCCAGCAGCTCAGGCGGGAGAAGCTCCTACGAGCAGTACTTC	15	TRBV7-9	TRBJ2-7	TRBD2	many
CATSREQATYNEQFF	TGTGCCACCAGCAGAGAACAGGCTACCTACAATGAGCAGTTCTTC	15	TRBV15	TRBJ2-1	NA	NA
CSAVPRLAGDEQFF	TGCAGTGCCGTGCCCCGACTAGCGGGAGATGAGCAGTTCTTC	14	TRBV20-1	TRBJ2-1	TRBD2	few
CASSLKGTPYEQYF	TGTGCCAGCAGCTTAAAGGGAACACCCTACGAGCAGTACTTC	14	TRBV7-2	TRBJ2-7	NA	few
CASSSPGNNEQFF	TGTGCCAGCAGCTCCCCCGGGAACAATGAGCAGTTCTTC	13	TRBV7-3	TRBJ2-1	NA	NA
CASSFGTGVRNEQFF	TGTGCCAGCAGCTTTGGGACAGGGGTCCGTAATGAGCAGTTCTTC	15	TRBV5-6	TRBJ2-1	TRBD1	NA
CASSDLGTGNTDTQYF	TGTGCCAGCAGTGACCTTGGGACAGGGAACACAGATACGCAGTATTTT	16	TRBV25-1	TRBJ2-3	TRBD1	many
CASSLSTGGPDTQYF	TGCGCCAGCAGCTTGTCGACAGGGGGCCCAGATACGCAGTATTTT	15	TRBV5-1	TRBJ2-3	TRBD1	many
CASSIRDTGNTEAFF	TGTGCCAGTAGTATCCGGGACACCGGGAACACTGAAGCTTTCTTT	15	TRBV19	TRBJ1-1	NA	few
CASSKDRYSYEQYF	TGTGCCAGCAGCAAGGACCGTTACTCCTACGAGCAGTACTTC	14	TRBV7-2	TRBJ2-7	NA	NA
CSVESPRTYGYTF	TGCAGCGTTGAAAGTCCTCGGACCTATGGCTACACCTTC	13	TRBV29-1	TRBJ1-2	NA	NA
CAISDGGRRTDTQYF	TGTGCCATCAGTGACGGCGGGAGAAGAACAGATACGCAGTATTTT	15	TRBV10-3	TRBJ2-3	TRBD2	few
CASSLEGGLARHTQYF	TGTGCCAGCAGCTTAGAGGGGGGACTAGCCCGTCATACGCAGTATTTT	16	TRBV7-2	TRBJ2-3	TRBD2	NA
CASSQLLSSYNEQFF	TGCGCCAGCAGCCAACTCCTAAGCTCCTACAATGAGCAGTTCTTC	15	TRBV4-1	TRBJ2-1	NA	NA
CASSIGQGKAGANVLTF	TGTGCCAGTAGTATAGGACAGGGGAAAGCTGGGGCCAACGTCCTGACTTTC	17	TRBV19	TRBJ2-6	TRBD1	few
CSATSLGWGSQYF	TGCAGTGCTACCTCCCTGGGTTGGGGCTCGCAGTATTTT	13	TRBV20-1	TRBJ2-3	NA	NA
CAISESMGLQETQYF	TGTGCCATCAGTGAGTCGATGGGCCTACAAGAGACCCAGTACTTC	15	TRBV10-3	TRBJ2-5	NA	many
CASSVSGTETYNEQFF	TGTGCCAGCAGCGTATCCGGGACCGAGACCTACAATGAGCAGTTCTTC	16	TRBV7-2	TRBJ2-1	NA	few
CASSSRQDHSNQPQHF	TGTGCCAGCAGTTCTCGACAGGATCATAGCAATCAGCCCCAGCATTTT	16	TRBV12-3/TRBV12-4	TRBJ1-5	NA	NA
CASSLADKDYGYTF	TGCGCCAGCAGCTTGGCTGACAAGGACTATGGCTACACCTTC	14	TRBV5-1	TRBJ1-2	NA	few
CASSPPGSRSATQYF	TGTGCCAGCAGCCCGCCAGGGAGCAGATCAGCTACGCAGTATTTT	15	TRBV7-9	TRBJ2-3	NA	NA
CASSPPGVINYGYTF	TGTGCCAGCAGTCCCCCCGGGGTGATTAACTATGGCTACACCTTC	15	TRBV28	TRBJ1-2	NA	few